The 17 T cell receptor beta chains given below trace back to one sample, sequenced in a study of T cells in Graves' hyperthyroidism and ophthalmopathy (dated by TCRdb to about 2019). The library was generated by multiplex PCR. Sequenced on an Illumina HiSeq 2000. TCR beta CDR3 regions were amplified from RNA transcripts. For the first round of RT-PCR on the TCR CDR3, the HTBI primer set was used together with the Qiagen OneStep RT-PCR kit. TCRdb passed the public sequencing reads through fastp at Q25 and MiXCR, retaining productive beta sequences. CDR3 protein duplicates are merged, each entry listing the most common genes and DNA. The sample table holds 450,000 to 700,000 distinct CDR3 sequences, of which roughly 46% were seen once. The top ten clones comprise about 8.3% of the sample. The sample comprised peripheral blood or thyroid tissue (not recorded which). These receptors all come from a woman aged 18-29 years with Graves' hyperthyroidism.

This clonotype was counted ten times or more. This sequence joins TRBV11-2 and TRBJ1-2, with D possibly matching TRBD1 (5 bases). CDR1 is SGHAT and CDR2 is FQNNGV in the germline V gene. This CDR3 has 13 amino acids. Between the trimmed V and J ends, which lost 4 bases and 4 bases, there was a span of 10 bases. CDR3: CASSSDIVYGYTF. The CDR3 region has the DNA TGTGCCAGCAGCTCGGACATCGTCTATGGCTACACCTTC.

This clonotype was detected ten times or more. V is TRBV30 and J is TRBJ1-1; perhaps TRBD1 as D (5 bases). The CDR3 has 13 amino acids. Germline loops: CDR1 GTSNPN, CDR2 SVGIG (reference sequence). V was clipped by 3 bases and J by 6 bases, with 14 bases between them. Written as DNA, the CDR3 is TGTGCCTGGAGCGAAGCCCCAGGGTCTGAAGCTTTCTTT. Translation gives CAWSEAPGSEAFF.

As concerns this clonotype: The CDR3 ends on some other residue instead of the conserved phenylalanine or tryptophan, so this is likely a read error. The limits of the CDR3 on the DNA are not certain, so only TCRdb's listed CDR3 is given. The chain couples TRBV7-2 to TRBJ2-6; TRBD2, the table's D call, lacks a check against the DNA. Germline CDR1 and CDR2: SGHTA and FQGNSA. The CDR3 has 10 residues if both end residues are counted. CDR3: CASSLGGGTS.

In its sample, this clonotype was seen a few times. The chain links TRBV19 to TRBJ2-5, with TRBD2 identical over 10 bases. Trimming cost V 4 bases and J 5 bases; bases outside gene matches: 13. The V gene's germline CDR1 is LNHDA and CDR2 SQIVND (reference sequence). The CDR3 length is 17 residues. CDR3 loop: CASSTNLLAGLEETQYF. The CDR3 DNA follows: TGTGCCAGTAGTACCAACCTACTAGCGGGATTAGAGGAGACCCAGTACTTC.

On this clonotype: No conserved phenylalanine or tryptophan ends this CDR3, so it is likely a read error. The DNA is left out, because the CDR3 cannot be placed on it with certainty; the CDR3 is given as TCRdb lists it. This chain links TRBV7-6 with TRBJ2-7; the D call in the table, TRBD1, was not verified against the DNA. The CDR3 is 11 amino acids long, termini counted. Germline CDR1 and CDR2: SGHVS and FNYEAQ. Here the CDR3 reads CASTQTGQNYY.

J is TRBJ2-7 and V is TRBV4-2; 9 bases match TRBD1. Germline CDR1 and CDR2: LGHNA and YNFKEQ. The CDR3 runs to 15 residues. V trimming: 4 bases; J trimming: 5 bases; junction bases outside the gene matches: 9. CDR3 DNA sequence: TGTGCCAGCAGCCCCGACAGGGGGTACGGAGACGAGCAGTACTTC. Protein product: CASSPDRGYGDEQYF.

This chain uses TRBV10-3 with TRBJ2-5; 8 bases map to TRBD2. Germline CDR1 is ENHRY and CDR2 is SYGVKD. The CDR3 has 14 residues. V dropped 1 base and J dropped 6; count of bases not matched to a gene: 4. CDR3: CAISEFPGGKTQYF. Here the CDR3 DNA reads TGTGCCATCAGTGAGTTCCCGGGGGGGAAGACCCAGTACTTC.

V and J are TRBV5-8 and TRBJ2-2; 11 bases are a match to TRBD2. The V segment lost 5 bases and the J segment 4 bases; nucleotides outside the gene matches: 7. This CDR3 region has 16 residues. Looked up from germline, CDR1 is SGHTS and CDR2 is YDEGEE. In DNA form, the CDR3 reads TGTGCCAGCAGTAGAATAGCGGGAGGGGGCACCGGGGAGCTGTTTTTT. Translated: CASSRIAGGGTGELFF.

This clonotype was counted between two and nine times. The chain carries TRBV10-3 and TRBJ2-5, with 9 positions matching TRBD2. V was clipped by 10 bases and J by 3 bases; unmatched bases: 9. CDR1 and CDR2 (germline): ENHRY, SYGVKD. The CDR3 is 14 residues long. DNA for the CDR3: TGTGCCACCCAACAGGCTAGCGGGAAAGAGACCCAGTACTTC. As protein: CATQQASGKETQYF.

This clonotype has just one count. The chain combines TRBV7-6 with TRBJ1-4, with 9 bases fitting TRBD1. Germline lookup yields CDR1 SGHVS and CDR2 FNYEAQ. V dropped 6 bases and J dropped 10; count of bases not matched to a gene: 15. The CDR3 has 16 amino acids. The CDR3 DNA is TGTGCCAGCAGACCACGAGCGGGACAGGGTCTCGTAAAACTGTTTTTT. Protein sequence: CASRPRAGQGLVKLFF.

Concerning this clonotype itself: The conserved closing phenylalanine or tryptophan is absent in this CDR3, likely reflecting a read error. No DNA is shown, since the ends of the CDR3 on it are uncertain; the CDR3 is the one TCRdb lists. This rearrangement joins TRBV20-1 to TRBJ2-6; TRBD1 reflects the table's D call only, with no check against the DNA. Per germline, CDR1 DFQATT and CDR2 SNEGSKA (reference sequence). The CDR3 is made up of 11 amino acids, end residues included. The CDR3 protein is CSATGTIALNT.

This sequence joins TRBV6-5 and TRBJ2-7; D ambiguous. Deletions cut 3 bases from V and 5 bases from J, with 14 bases between. Germline CDR1 is MNHEY and CDR2 is SVGAGI. This CDR3 has 14 residues. The CDR3 protein is CASSYPSNNHEQYF. The DNA for the CDR3 is TGTGCCAGCAGTTATCCTAGTAATAACCACGAGCAGTACTTC.

This clonotype was observed a single time. This sequence joins TRBV7-8 and TRBJ1-2, with 8 bases fitting TRBD1. The germline V gene has CDR1 SGHVS and CDR2 FQNEAQ. The CDR3 is 13 residues long. CDR3 coding DNA: TGTGCTAGAGCTAACCCCGGGACAGGCGGCTACACCTTC. Its translation is CARANPGTGGYTF.

The chain links TRBV19 to TRBJ1-4; tentatively, D is TRBD1 (6 bases). There are 12 residues in the CDR3. Germline loops: CDR1 LNHDA, CDR2 SQIVND (reference sequence). V lost 3 bases, J lost 7 bases, and 6 bases lay in between. DNA of the CDR3: TGTGCCAGTAGTATGGACAGTGAAAAACTGTTTTTT. The encoded protein is CASSMDSEKLFF. Looking up the rest from reference TRBV19 and TRBJ1-4 gives the full variable domain: DGGITQSPKYLFRKEGQNVTLSCEQNLNHDAMYWYRQDPGQGLRLIYYSQIVNDFQKGDIAEGYSVSREKKESFPLTVTSAQKNPTAFYLCASSMDSEKLFFGSGTQLSVL.

This chain connects TRBV7-2 to TRBJ2-1, with D perhaps TRBD2 (6 bases). The germline CDR1 and CDR2 sequences are SGHTA and FQGNSA. The CDR3 covers 17 residues. V lost 5 bases and J 4 bases, leaving 21 bases between the germline ends. CDR3 sequence: CASSPLGEAGSYNEQFF. CDR3 sequence (DNA): TGTGCCAGCAGCCCCCTCGGGGAAGCGGGTTCGTACAATGAGCAGTTCTTC.

V is TRBV9 and J is TRBJ2-7, with TRBD2 matching over 9 bases. The germline gives CDR1 SGDLS, CDR2 YYNGEE. The CDR3 totals 18 residues. V dropped 0 bases and J dropped 1; count of bases not matched to a gene: 11. For the CDR3, the DNA is TGTGCCAGCAGCGTAGATATAGCGGGAGTTACAGAGTCCTACGAGCAGTACTTC. It is translated as CASSVDIAGVTESYEQYF.

This chain links TRBV7-6 with TRBJ2-7; a possible D gene is TRBD1 (7 bases). CDR3 length: 13 residues. CDR1 and CDR2 (germline): SGHVS, FNYEAQ. V lost 8 bases, J lost 6 bases, and 17 bases lay in between. In DNA, the CDR3 is TGTGCCAGCTCAGGGGGGCGAGGACGCGAGCAGTACTTC. Protein sequence: CASSGGRGREQYF.